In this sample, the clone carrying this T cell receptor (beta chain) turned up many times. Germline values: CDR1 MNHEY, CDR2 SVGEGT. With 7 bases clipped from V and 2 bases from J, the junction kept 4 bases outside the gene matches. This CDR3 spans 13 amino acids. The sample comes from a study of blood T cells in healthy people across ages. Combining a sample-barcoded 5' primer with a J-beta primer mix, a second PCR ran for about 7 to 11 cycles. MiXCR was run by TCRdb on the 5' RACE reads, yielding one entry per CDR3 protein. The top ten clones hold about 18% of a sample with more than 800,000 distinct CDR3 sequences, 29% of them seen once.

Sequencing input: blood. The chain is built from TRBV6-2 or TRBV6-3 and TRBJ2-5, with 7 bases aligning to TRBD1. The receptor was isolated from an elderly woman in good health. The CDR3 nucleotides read TGTGCCAGCAAGAGACAGGGACAAGAGACCCAGTACTTC. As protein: CASKRQGQETQYF.